The 16 T cell receptor beta chains presented below share a single source sample, sequenced in a study of T cells after yellow fever vaccination. TCRdb reprocessed the 5' RACE reads via MiXCR and lists one record per CDR3 protein. The data show a few hundred thousand distinct CDR3 sequences, with roughly 4.3% seen just once and 20% to 25% held by the top ten. The sample in question was PBMCs, obtained 5 days after the yellow fever booster vaccination. The receptors come from a man younger than 35 who received the YFV17D yellow fever vaccine.

The V gene is TRBV5-1, the J gene TRBJ2-2; D possibly corresponds to TRBD2 (6 bases). CDR1 and CDR2 from the germline V gene are SGHRS and YFSETQ. The CDR3 is 12 residues long. V was clipped by 7 bases and J by 6 bases, with 10 bases between them. The CDR3 DNA reads TGCGCCAGCGGGCCGGGAGCCGGGGAGCTGTTTTTT. This sequence encodes CASGPGAGELFF. Complete variable domain (other parts from reference TRBV5-1 and TRBJ2-2): KAGVTQTPRYLIKTRGQQVTLSCSPISGHRSVSWYQQTPGQGLQFLFEYFSETQRNKGNFPGRFSGRQFSNSRSEMNVSTLELGDSALYLCASGPGAGELFFGEGSRLTVL.

This clonotype was observed a few times. The V and J genes are TRBV6-5 and TRBJ1-2; 7 bases fit TRBD1. Germline lookup yields CDR1 MNHEY and CDR2 SVGAGI. The V and J ends lost 4 bases and 5 bases, in that order; junction bases with no gene match: 10. This CDR3 comprises 15 residues. CDR3 coding DNA: TGTGCCAGCAGTTCCCCTCGGACAGGAGATTATGGCTACACCTTC. This translates into CASSSPRTGDYGYTF.

This clonotype showed up just a few times. This chain connects TRBV4-3 to TRBJ2-3; the D gene is possibly TRBD1 (5 bases). V lost 0 bases, J lost 5 bases, and 12 bases lay in between. The CDR3 covers 15 residues. Germline CDR1 LGHNA, CDR2 YSLEER. The CDR3 loop reads CASSQERGSVDTQYF. The CDR3 DNA reads as TGCGCCAGCAGCCAAGAAAGGGGATCGGTAGATACGCAGTATTTT.

V usage is TRBV4-3 and J usage is TRBJ1-2; D remains unclear. This CDR3 region has 16 residues. The germline V gene has CDR1 LGHNA and CDR2 YSLEER. V lost 4 bases to trimming and J lost 3 bases, with 18 bases between them. The CDR3 coding sequence is TGCGCCAGCAGCCCCCTACTAAGACCGGGCTACTATGGCTACACCTTC. It specifies CASSPLLRPGYYGYTF.

This clonotype was detected ten times or more. V and J are TRBV29-1 and TRBJ2-5; 7 bases are shared with TRBD1. Trimming removed 3 bases from V and 2 bases from J; junction bases left unmatched: 6. Germline V CDR1 and CDR2: SQVTM, ANQGSEA. The CDR3 sequence is 14 residues long. CDR3 amino acids: CSVEEQTGQETQYF. In DNA, the CDR3 is TGCAGCGTTGAGGAACAGACAGGGCAAGAGACCCAGTACTTC.

A few counts support this clonotype. The chain recombines TRBV12-3 or TRBV12-4 with TRBJ1-1; possible D gene TRBD1, 5 bases. V was clipped by 7 bases and J by 4 bases, with 16 bases between them. This CDR3 contains 14 residues. For the CDR3, the DNA is TGTGCCAGCAAGGTCCCCAGGGTGGGCACTGAAGCTTTCTTT. Translating gives CASKVPRVGTEAFF.

This chain joins TRBV5-1 and TRBJ1-1; 8 bases are shared with TRBD1. The CDR3 is 15 amino acids. V gave up 0 bases and J gave up 5 bases; unmatched junction bases: 6. Germline V gene sequence: CDR1 SGHRS, CDR2 YFSETQ. The CDR3 region is CASSLEAGGATEAFF. The CDR3 nucleotides read TGCGCCAGCAGCTTGGAGGCAGGGGGCGCAACTGAAGCTTTCTTT. The full variable domain, its missing parts supplied by reference TRBV5-1 and TRBJ1-1, is KAGVTQTPRYLIKTRGQQVTLSCSPISGHRSVSWYQQTPGQGLQFLFEYFSETQRNKGNFPGRFSGRQFSNSRSEMNVSTLELGDSALYLCASSLEAGGATEAFFGQGTRLTVV.

This clonotype was observed a few times. This chain links TRBV6-2 or TRBV6-3 with TRBJ2-1, with D perhaps matching TRBD1 (6 bases). The germline CDR1 and CDR2 sequences are MNHEY and SVGEGT. V gave up 4 bases and J gave up 7 bases, with 20 bases separating them. This CDR3 comprises 16 residues. The CDR3 is CASSFVTRGMRNEQFF. CDR3 coding DNA: TGTGCCAGCAGTTTCGTGACAAGGGGGATGAGAAATGAGCAGTTCTTC.

This clonotype was observed a few times. The chain links TRBV19 to TRBJ2-2; D uncertain. Germline V gene data show CDR1 as LNHDA and CDR2 as SQIVND (reference sequence). This CDR3 comprises 11 residues. V gave up 4 bases and J gave up 6 bases, with 3 bases separating them. CDR3 loop: CASSKSGELFF. CDR3 coding DNA: TGTGCCAGTAGTAAGTCCGGGGAGCTGTTTTTT.

The chain links TRBV15 to TRBJ1-5, with 7 bases matching TRBD1. Germline V gene lookup returns CDR1 LNHNV and CDR2 YYDKDF (reference sequence). CDR3 length: 16 residues. Trimming removed 0 bases from V and 2 bases from J; junction bases left unmatched: 4. The CDR3 is CATSRDSGGGNQPQHF. The CDR3 nucleotides read TGTGCCACCAGCAGAGATTCAGGGGGTGGCAATCAGCCCCAGCATTTT.

This chain links TRBV14 with TRBJ2-3; 8 nucleotides agree with TRBD1. The CDR3 covers 15 residues. Germline lookup yields CDR1 SGHDN and CDR2 FVKESK. J lost 6 bases, V lost 5 bases, and 10 bases had no gene match. DNA for the CDR3: TGTGCCAGCAGCTCTCGGACAGGGAAGGGTGATACGCAGTATTTT. Residues: CASSSRTGKGDTQYF.

This clonotype was recorded a few times. CDR3 sequence (DNA): TGTGCCTGGAGTAGGGCTGAGAACACTGAAGCTTTCTTT. Its protein product is CAWSRAENTEAFF. The V and J genes are TRBV30 and TRBJ1-1; D is ambiguous. V was cut by 2 bases and J by 1 base, with 8 bases left in between. This CDR3 contains 13 residues. Germline lookup yields CDR1 GTSNPN and CDR2 SVGIG (reference sequence).

CDR3: CASTGDSSEAFF. In DNA, the CDR3 is TGTGCCAGCACGGGTGACAGCTCTGAAGCTTTCTTT. The chain links TRBV2 to TRBJ1-1; D may be TRBD1 (5 bases). There are 12 residues in the CDR3. CDR1 is SNHLY, CDR2 FYNNEI, per germline. The V and J ends lost 7 bases and 6 bases respectively, with 12 bases between them.

This clonotype has more than one count but fewer than ten. The chain recombines TRBV29-1 with TRBJ1-2, with TRBD1 as a possible D gene (5 bases). The V and J ends lost 4 bases and 3 bases respectively, with 15 bases between them. CDR3 length equals 14 residues. Germline V gene lookup returns CDR1 SQVTM and CDR2 ANQGSEA. DNA of the CDR3: TGCAGCGTTGGGGTTTTGGACAAGGACTATGGCTACACCTTC. It translates to CSVGVLDKDYGYTF.

Details on this clonotype: The junction and the germline gene differ at one end; a read error may be behind it. This sequence joins TRBV5-1 and TRBJ2-1; 7 nucleotides match TRBD2. CDR1 and CDR2 (germline): SGHRS, YFSETQ. This CDR3 spans 14 amino acids. The CDR3 reads CASSSPPPGGREVF. The DNA for the CDR3 is TGCGCCAGCAGCAGCCCCCCTCCAGGTGGGAGGGAGGTCTTC.

The chain has TRBV27 and TRBJ1-5; 9 positions match TRBD1. The CDR3 covers 16 residues. The V gene's germline CDR1 is MNHEY and CDR2 SMNVEV (reference sequence). V was clipped by 8 bases and J by 5 bases; unmatched bases: 13. CDR3 nucleotide sequence: TGTGCCAGCGCTTCCATCGGGACAGGGTACGATCAGCCCCAGCATTTT. Its protein is CASASIGTGYDQPQHF.